This T cell receptor beta chain was profiled in a study of blood T cell repertoires in COVID-19 (TCRdb year 2020). Study-level background: Samples from collaborators originated in the United States, Italy and Spain and spanned both the acute and convalescent phases of COVID-19. The material from the prospective study consisted of cDNA or gDNA derived from T cells, B-cell-depleted T cells, or PBMCs. Subjects who had been exposed to COVID-19, were actively infected with it, or had recovered from it provided the deeply sampled blood TCRbeta repertoires that made up the dataset. The repertoires were made available in a free public database intended to serve as a resource for research on the immune response to SARS-CoV-2. Samples were obtained from the ongoing ImmuneRACE study (first 160 participants) and from 1,200 or so subjects provided by 6 global collaborators. The sample metadata nearly always contained a de-identified subject ID, COVID-19 status, age in years and sex. HLA class I and class II types, where available, came from metadata supplied by the sample provider rather than from assay-based typing.

In the case of this clone: Its antigen is currently not known. There are no base qualities to consult, and no much larger clone falls within one base.

The full study reports these points: The quantity of clinical and demographic metadata differed by source and by participant and was supplied without curation.

In Seattle, one collaborating source enrolled patients while the infection was active and tracked those patients longitudinally over the course of disease. Whole blood was collected in K2EDTA tubes by collaborating institutions according to the institutions' own protocols. For TCRbeta analysis, collaborators shipped samples as frozen whole blood, isolated PBMCs, or DNA extracted from either of those sample types. The immunoSEQ Assay, a bias-controlled multiplex PCR, was used to amplify TCRbeta CDR3 regions from genomic DNA. The authors' analysis ran thus. Nucleated cell counts per sample were estimated from amplification of reference gene primers within the assay. Sequence reads were collapsed and filtered to measure the absolute abundance of every unique TCRbeta CDR3 rearrangement. For each sample, productive Simpson clonality was calculated by taking the square root of Simpson's diversity index across productive rearrangements. TCRdb retrieved this table from immuneACCESS and kept in-frame rearrangements only. Not all clones are present; in checked studies, unresolved V genes account for under half, and no reason is known for the remainder. The V and J calls and the clone size are those of that table, but D and trimming were determined from the DNA. The sample yields about 410,000 clones; 89% were counted once. The top ten clones comprise 1.5% to 1.7% of the sample.

The sample consisted of peripheral blood. The clonotype was recovered from a woman in her thirties or forties with COVID-19, enrolled during active disease.

The CDR3 has the sequence CAIRGGTEAFF. The DNA sequence reads TGTGCCATCAGGGGAGGGACTGAAGCTTTCTTT. In this chain, TRBV10-3 is recombined with TRBJ1-1, with the D gene uncertain. Cut back by 6 bases and 5 bases, the V and J ends lie 7 bases apart. The CDR1 and CDR2 encoded by the germline V gene are ENHRY and SYGVKD. The CDR3 runs 11 amino acids, cysteine and phenylalanine included. The CDR3 DNA has 33 bases and is translated from base 1.